This note documents a single T cell receptor (beta chain) sequence. Primers included in the PCR were 60 Vbeta and 13 Jbeta primers. Assay used: immunoSEQ multiplex PCR; TCRdb lists only in-frame clones, some missing. In the table there are tens of thousands of clones, 82% of which are singletons. This specimen comes from a study of cytomegalovirus exposure and HLA in healthy donors. The CDR3 consists of 13 residues. The germline V gene encodes CDR1 SGHKS and CDR2 YYEKEE (reference sequence). Between the trimmed V and J ends, which lost 7 bases and 0 bases, there was a span of 11 bases. V usage is TRBV5-5 and J usage is TRBJ2-7, with unresolved D. The sequencing input was PBMCs. The clonotype originates from a man aged 25 to 45 in good health and CMV-seropositive. This chain's CDR3 is CASEEVGSYEQYF. The DNA for the CDR3 is TGTGCCAGCGAAGAGGTCGGCTCCTACGAGCAGTACTTC.